The 12 T cell receptor beta chains in this list originate from one sample, sequenced in a study of identifying expanded T cells in peripheral blood (dated by TCRdb to the late 2010s). The library was generated by the immunoSEQ multiplex PCR assay. The table was pulled from immuneACCESS by TCRdb, which kept in-frame rearrangements only. Such tables lose some clones; where checked, under half of the loss comes from unresolved V genes, and the rest has no known cause. The sample has around 100,000 clones on record, around nine tenths of them singletons. The ten largest clonotypes hold roughly 15% of the sample. Sequenced sample: blood. These receptors originate from a person aged 18 to 70 in good health.

The genes are TRBV4-3 and TRBJ2-2, with D tentatively TRBD2 (5 bases). The CDR3 sequence is 16 residues long. Trimming removed 0 bases at V and 6 bases at J, with 14 bases between. Germline CDR1 and CDR2: LGHNA and YSLEER. The chain's CDR3 is CASSQEPDERAGELFF. The CDR3 nucleotides read TGCGCCAGCAGCCAAGAACCTGACGAGAGGGCCGGGGAGCTGTTTTTT.

The genes are TRBV6-1 and TRBJ2-4; no clear D. This CDR3 region has 18 residues. V dropped 1 base and J dropped 0 bases, with 16 bases sitting between them. Germline V lookup: CDR1 MNHNS, CDR2 SASEGT. CDR3 amino acids: CASSEGFRRLLAKNIQYF. CDR3 DNA: TGTGCCAGCAGTGAAGGGTTCAGGCGGCTACTAGCCAAAAACATTCAGTACTTC.

This clone was seen only once. The V and J genes are TRBV2 and TRBJ2-2; TRBD2 matches 9 bases. The CDR3 totals 15 residues. Trimming cost V 6 bases and J 3 bases; bases outside gene matches: 5. The V gene's germline CDR1 is SNHLY and CDR2 FYNNEI. CDR3 residues: CASSVSGGDTGELFF. In DNA, the CDR3 is TGTGCCAGCAGCGTTAGCGGGGGTGACACCGGGGAGCTGTTTTTT.

The CDR3 DNA follows: TGTGCCAGCAGCCAATTCCGCGACGGTCACCCTAACTATGGCTACACCTTC. Translating it yields CASSQFRDGHPNYGYTF. The V call is TRBV16, the J call TRBJ1-2; unclear D gene. V dropped 1 base and J dropped 0 bases, with 15 bases sitting between them. CDR1 is KGHSY and CDR2 is FQNENV in the germline V gene. This CDR3 is 17 amino acids long.

This clone was observed a few times. This sample also contains other DNA sequences that code for the same CDR3. This chain links TRBV5-1 with TRBJ2-3; D is undetermined. V lost 0 bases and J lost 1, with 3 bases in between. Germline V gene lookup returns CDR1 SGHRS and CDR2 YFSETQ. The CDR3 is made up of 13 amino acids. DNA of the CDR3: TGCGCCAGCAGCTTGGGGGGCACAGATACGCAGTATTTT. Its translation: CASSLGGTDTQYF.

This sequence joins TRBV9 and TRBJ2-7, with 8 bases that match TRBD1. V shed 0 bases and J 6 bases; nucleotides not matched to a gene: 2. This CDR3 contains 13 residues. Germline CDR1 SGDLS, CDR2 YYNGEE. As DNA, the CDR3 is TGTGCCAGCAGCGTAGGGACAGGGAGCGAGCAGTACTTC. Its protein product is CASSVGTGSEQYF. Using reference TRBV9 and TRBJ2-7 for the parts outside the CDR3, the full variable domain is DSGVTQTPKHLITATGQRVTLRCSPRSGDLSVYWYQQSLDQGLQFLIQYYNGEERAKGNILERFSAQQFPDLHSELNLSSLELGDSALYFCASSVGTGSEQYFGPGTRLTVT.

This sequence joins TRBV2 and TRBJ1-1; D gene ambiguous. The ends were cut back, 2 bases at V and 0 bases at J, with 7 bases in the middle. CDR3 length equals 14 residues. Germline V gives CDR1 SNHLY, CDR2 FYNNEI. CDR3 in DNA: TGTGCCAGCAGTGAATGGTACGTGAACACTGAAGCTTTCTTT. Encoded protein: CASSEWYVNTEAFF.

The chain combines TRBV10-3 with TRBJ1-6; D gene unclear. The CDR3 runs to 12 residues. CDR1 and CDR2 from the germline V gene are ENHRY and SYGVKD. V was trimmed by 4 bases and J by 15 bases, leaving 13 bases between them. CDR3 coding DNA: TGTGCCATCAGTGGAGAGGCCGTTTTCCTCCACTTT. It yields the protein CAISGEAVFLHF.

This clone came up a few times. The chain has TRBV9 and TRBJ2-3, with 9 positions matching TRBD2. Trimming took 1 base from V and 5 from J; bases not matched to a gene: 5. The germline V gene has CDR1 SGDLS and CDR2 YYNGEE. The CDR3 has 15 residues. The CDR3 sequence: CASSVLAGPGDTQYF. The CDR3 DNA follows: TGTGCCAGCAGCGTACTAGCGGGGCCGGGAGATACGCAGTATTTT.

The V gene is TRBV11-2, the J gene TRBJ2-1, with TRBD2 matching 9 bases. CDR1 and CDR2 from the germline V gene are SGHAT and FQNNGV. The J segment lost 10 bases and the V segment lost 3 bases, leaving 1 base of the junction unmatched. CDR3 length: 12 amino acids. The CDR3 nucleotides are TGTGCCAGCAGCTTCAGCGGGGGGGAGCAGTTCTTC. Its protein product is CASSFSGGEQFF.

V usage is TRBV5-1 and J usage is TRBJ1-3; D remains unclear. The CDR3 has 13 amino acids. In germline, CDR1 is SGHRS, CDR2 YFSETQ. V was cut by 2 bases and J by 8 bases, with 11 bases left in between. The CDR3, as DNA: TGCGCCAGCAGCTTATTTTTCGGTGACACCATATATTTT. It yields the protein CASSLFFGDTIYF. The full variable domain, with the rest looked up from reference TRBV5-1 and TRBJ1-3, is KAGVTQTPRYLIKTRGQQVTLSCSPISGHRSVSWYQQTPGQGLQFLFEYFSETQRNKGNFPGRFSGRQFSNSRSEMNVSTLELGDSALYLCASSLFFGDTIYFGEGSWLTVV.

The table lists this clone with a few counts. The chain uses TRBV2 and TRBJ1-1; D is ambiguous. The length of the CDR3 is 15 residues. Germline CDR1 reads SNHLY; CDR2 reads FYNNEI. Trimming took 2 bases from V and 5 from J, leaving 15 bases between them. The CDR3 bases are TGTGCCAGCAGTGAATTTCAGCTTGACGATACTGAAGCTTTCTTT. Its protein product is CASSEFQLDDTEAFF.